The rows below give T cell receptor beta chains drawn from one sample of a study of blood T cell repertoires in COVID-19. TCRdb's copy holds only in-frame clones and misses some; the assay was immunoSEQ multiplex PCR. The sample includes about 400,000 clones, roughly nine tenths seen only once; the top ten take approximately 2%. Material: PBMCs or T cells enriched from blood (not recorded which). Every receptor here comes from a woman between 18 and 29 years old with acute COVID-19. CDR3s include the opening cysteine and the closing phenylalanine or tryptophan. The D gene is left open where the match is weak. Part of the rows lack a size; the others show once, few, many or a class for expanded clones.

size: few
D: TRBD2
J: TRBJ2-1
V: TRBV19
CDR3: CASSIDRGLGNEQFF
DNA: TGTGCCAGTAGTATCGACCGAGGACTAGGGAATGAGCAGTTCTTC

size: -
D: -
J: TRBJ1-1
V: TRBV27
CDR3: CASSTRNTEAFF
DNA: TGTGCCAGCAGTACGCGGAACACTGAAGCTTTCTTT

size: -
D: TRBD1
J: TRBJ1-4
V: TRBV5-4
CDR3: CASSANRGGEKLFF
DNA: TGTGCCAGCAGCGCCAACAGGGGAGGTGAAAAACTGTTTTTT

size: -
D: -
J: TRBJ1-5
V: TRBV6-5
CDR3: CASIRRQGNQPQHF
DNA: TGTGCCAGCATTCGACGACAGGGCAATCAGCCCCAGCATTTT

size: -
D: -
J: TRBJ1-3
V: TRBV5-4
CDR3: CASSPGPSSGNTIYF
DNA: TGTGCCAGCAGTCCTGGGCCTTCCTCTGGAAACACCATATATTTT

size: -
D: -
J: TRBJ2-1
V: TRBV9
CDR3: CASSVVGGGGHEQFF
DNA: TGTGCCAGCAGCGTAGTTGGCGGAGGAGGGCATGAGCAGTTCTTC

size: few
D: TRBD1
J: TRBJ1-2
V: TRBV4-3
CDR3: CASSQADRAGGYTF
DNA: TGCGCCAGCAGCCAAGCAGACAGGGCGGGTGGCTACACCTTC

size: -
D: TRBD1
J: TRBJ1-5
V: TRBV27
CDR3: CASKKSGGQPQHF
DNA: TGTGCCAGCAAAAAGTCAGGGGGCCAGCCCCAGCATTTT

size: -
D: TRBD1
J: TRBJ1-6
V: TRBV5-1
CDR3: CASSSGQFNSPLHF
DNA: TGCGCCAGCAGCTCGGGACAGTTTAATTCACCCCTCCACTTT

size: -
D: -
J: TRBJ1-6
V: TRBV6-6
CDR3: CASISGQFNSPLHF
DNA: TGTGCCAGCATTTCAGGACAGTTTAATTCACCCCTCCACTTT

size: -
D: -
J: TRBJ1-1
V: TRBV30
CDR3: CAWRVNQFTEAFF
DNA: TGTGCCTGGAGGGTGAATCAGTTCACTGAAGCTTTCTTT

size: -
D: -
J: TRBJ2-2
V: TRBV28
CDR3: CASRTAGFTGELFF
DNA: TGTGCCAGCAGAACGGCGGGATTCACCGGGGAGCTGTTTTTT

size: few
D: -
J: TRBJ1-1
V: TRBV9
CDR3: CASSVRVNTEAFF
DNA: TGTGCCAGCAGCGTACGGGTGAACACTGAAGCTTTCTTT

size: many
D: -
J: TRBJ1-5
V: TRBV19
CDR3: CASSMPPGHHFSPSF
DNA: TGTGCCAGTAGTATGCCACCGGGACATCACTTTTCCCCAAGTTTT

size: -
D: TRBD1
J: TRBJ1-5
V: TRBV19
CDR3: CASSTGTENQPQHF
DNA: TGTGCCAGTAGTACCGGGACAGAAAATCAGCCCCAGCATTTT

size: -
D: -
J: TRBJ1-5
V: TRBV1
CDR3: CTSSPLKDNYSNQPQHF
DNA: TGCACCAGCAGCCCACTAAAGGACAACTATAGCAATCAGCCCCAGCATTTT

size: -
D: -
J: TRBJ1-1
V: TRBV25-1
CDR3: CASRSTGLGEAFF
DNA: TGTGCCAGCCGGTCCACAGGGCTAGGTGAAGCTTTCTTT

size: -
D: -
J: TRBJ2-3
V: TRBV11-2
CDR3: CASSPNSVWSQYF
DNA: TGTGCCAGCAGCCCAAATAGCGTCTGGTCGCAGTATTTT

size: -
D: -
J: TRBJ2-7
V: TRBV20-1
CDR3: CSASGYLEQYF
DNA: TGCAGTGCTAGCGGGTACCTCGAGCAGTACTTC

size: -
D: -
J: TRBJ1-3
V: TRBV5-6
CDR3: CASSLRVPGRNTIYF
DNA: TGTGCCAGCAGCTTGCGAGTCCCAGGCCGAAACACCATATATTTT

size: -
D: TRBD2
J: TRBJ2-7
V: TRBV28
CDR3: CASRTSGSHEQYF
DNA: TGTGCCAGCAGGACTAGCGGGAGTCACGAGCAGTACTTC

size: -
D: TRBD2
J: TRBJ2-7
V: TRBV3-1/TRBV3-2
CDR3: CASSQALAGGYEQYF
DNA: TGTGCCAGCAGCCAGGCTCTAGCGGGCGGCTACGAGCAGTACTTC

size: -
D: -
J: TRBJ1-4
V: TRBV14
CDR3: CASSQEGAGGAEKLFF
DNA: TGTGCCAGCAGCCAAGAGGGGGCAGGTGGGGCTGAAAAACTGTTTTTT

size: few
D: TRBD1
J: TRBJ2-7
V: TRBV5-4
CDR3: CASSLDRGYEQYF
DNA: TGTGCCAGCAGCTTGGACAGGGGCTACGAGCAGTACTTC

size: -
D: -
J: TRBJ1-3
V: TRBV5-4
CDR3: CASSLGGRGNTIYF
DNA: TGTGCCAGCAGCTTGGGGGGGCGAGGAAACACCATATATTTT

size: -
D: -
J: TRBJ2-7
V: TRBV12-2
CDR3: CASRFSRGTYEQYF
DNA: TGTGCAAGTCGCTTTAGTCGGGGGACGTACGAGCAGTACTTC

size: once
D: -
J: TRBJ2-7
V: TRBV18
CDR3: CASSPRSDEQYF
DNA: TGTGCCAGCTCACCACGGTCGGACGAGCAGTACTTC

size: -
D: -
J: TRBJ1-1
V: TRBV29-1
CDR3: CSARGGLNTEAFF
DNA: TGCAGCGCCCGGGGGGGACTGAACACTGAAGCTTTCTTT

size: -
D: TRBD1
J: TRBJ2-7
V: TRBV6-5
CDR3: CASRRPGQFHEQYF
DNA: TGTGCCAGCAGACGACCGGGACAGTTCCACGAGCAGTACTTC

size: few
D: -
J: TRBJ1-5
V: TRBV28
CDR3: CASRRMGGNQPQHF
DNA: TGTGCCAGCAGGCGGATGGGAGGCAATCAGCCCCAGCATTTT

size: few
D: -
J: TRBJ1-2
V: TRBV29-1
CDR3: CSVVGAKGYTF
DNA: TGCAGCGTTGTAGGGGCTAAGGGCTACACCTTC

size: -
D: -
J: TRBJ2-1
V: TRBV5-1
CDR3: CASSPPGGSSYNEQFF
DNA: TGCGCCAGCAGCCCGCCGGGGGGCAGCTCCTACAATGAGCAGTTCTTC

size: -
D: TRBD1
J: TRBJ1-1
V: TRBV18
CDR3: CASSPPFDRDWNTEAFF
DNA: TGTGCCAGCTCACCACCGTTCGACAGGGATTGGAACACTGAAGCTTTCTTT

size: -
D: TRBD1
J: TRBJ2-7
V: TRBV9
CDR3: CASSVTTDRGRSEQYF
DNA: TGTGCCAGCAGCGTAACCACCGACAGGGGGCGCAGCGAGCAGTACTTC

size: -
D: -
J: TRBJ1-5
V: TRBV18
CDR3: CASSPGGANQPQHF
DNA: TGTGCCAGCTCACCGGGGGGAGCCAATCAGCCCCAGCATTTT

size: -
D: -
J: TRBJ1-5
V: TRBV19
CDR3: CASRRELSNQPQHF
DNA: TGTGCCAGTAGGAGGGAACTAAGCAATCAGCCCCAGCATTTT

size: -
D: -
J: TRBJ1-4
V: TRBV5-1
CDR3: CASSEQGYNEKLFF
DNA: TGCGCCAGCAGCGAACAGGGATATAATGAAAAACTGTTTTTT

size: -
D: TRBD1
J: TRBJ1-4
V: TRBV7-8
CDR3: CASSLRDRGIEKLFF
DNA: TGTGCCAGCAGCTTAAGGGACAGGGGAATCGAAAAACTGTTTTTT

size: -
D: TRBD1
J: TRBJ2-7
V: TRBV29-1
CDR3: CSAADRDQYEQYF
DNA: TGCAGCGCCGCGGACAGGGACCAATACGAGCAGTACTTC

size: -
D: TRBD1
J: TRBJ2-4
V: TRBV2
CDR3: CASNSDRVGTGSIQYF
DNA: TGTGCCAGCAATTCGGATCGCGTCGGGACAGGGTCCATTCAGTACTTC

size: -
D: -
J: TRBJ1-1
V: TRBV5-6
CDR3: CASRRQGNTEAFF
DNA: TGTGCCAGCAGAAGGCAGGGGAACACTGAAGCTTTCTTT

size: -
D: TRBD1
J: TRBJ2-3
V: TRBV11-2
CDR3: CASSKPRQGRTTSTDTQYF
DNA: TGTGCCAGCAGCAAACCGAGACAGGGAAGAACTACTAGCACAGATACGCAGTATTTT

size: -
D: -
J: TRBJ1-1
V: TRBV20-1
CDR3: CSASGPNTEAFF
DNA: TGCAGTGCTAGTGGGCCGAACACTGAAGCTTTCTTT

size: -
D: -
J: TRBJ1-4
V: TRBV3-1/TRBV3-2
CDR3: CASSRQTGTANEKLFF
DNA: TGTGCCAGCAGCCGCCAGACCGGGACTGCTAATGAAAAACTGTTTTTT

size: -
D: -
J: TRBJ1-5
V: TRBV6-2/TRBV6-3
CDR3: CASSYSIGGNQPQHF
DNA: TGTGCCAGCAGTTACTCGATCGGGGGAAATCAGCCCCAGCATTTT

size: -
D: -
J: TRBJ2-4
V: TRBV3-1/TRBV3-2
CDR3: CASSQLGGRIQYF
DNA: TGTGCCAGCAGCCAACTCGGCGGCCGCATTCAGTACTTC

size: -
D: -
J: TRBJ1-4
V: TRBV24-1
CDR3: CAPLTPQNWLNEKLFF
DNA: TGTGCCCCCCTGACACCCCAGAACTGGCTAAATGAAAAACTGTTTTTT

size: -
D: -
J: TRBJ2-3
V: TRBV9
CDR3: CASSGGRATDTQYF
DNA: TGTGCCAGCAGCGGGGGGCGCGCCACAGATACGCAGTATTTT

size: -
D: -
J: TRBJ2-3
V: TRBV7-2
CDR3: CASSVDSTGADTQYF
DNA: TGTGCCAGCAGCGTAGACAGCACGGGGGCAGATACGCAGTATTTT

size: -
D: TRBD2
J: TRBJ2-5
V: TRBV28
CDR3: CASTKREGNQETQYF
DNA: TGTGCCAGCACTAAGCGGGAGGGAAATCAAGAGACCCAGTACTTC

size: few
D: -
J: TRBJ1-2
V: TRBV20-1
CDR3: CSGQAAYGYTF
DNA: TGCAGTGGACAGGCCGCCTATGGCTACACCTTC

size: -
D: -
J: TRBJ2-7
V: TRBV18
CDR3: CASSRTGSYEQYF
DNA: TGTGCCAGCTCACGCACTGGCTCCTACGAGCAGTACTTC

size: -
D: -
J: TRBJ1-1
V: TRBV6-5
CDR3: CASSTQGTGTEAFF
DNA: TGTGCCAGCAGTACCCAGGGAACCGGCACTGAAGCTTTCTTT

size: once
D: TRBD1
J: TRBJ2-2
V: TRBV18
CDR3: CASSPGTANTGELFF
DNA: TGTGCCAGCTCACCAGGGACAGCGAACACCGGGGAGCTGTTTTTT

size: few
D: -
J: TRBJ1-2
V: TRBV4-3
CDR3: CASSPAYRDANYGYTF
DNA: TGCGCCAGCAGCCCTGCGTACAGGGACGCTAACTATGGCTACACCTTC

size: once
D: -
J: TRBJ2-3
V: TRBV6-5
CDR3: CASSSGSSTDTQYF
DNA: TGTGCCAGCAGTTCTGGCTCTAGCACAGATACGCAGTATTTT

size: -
D: TRBD2
J: TRBJ2-1
V: TRBV18
CDR3: CASSGRLAASYNEQFF
DNA: TGTGCCAGCTCAGGGAGACTAGCGGCCTCCTACAATGAGCAGTTCTTC